Included here is one TCR beta chain sequence, with context. These data originate in a study of Ad26.COV2.S vaccination and SARS-CoV-2 variants. Profiling relied on immunoSEQ multiplex PCR, and the TCRdb table lists in-frame clones only, not all of them. The sample has 350,000 to 450,000 clones, roughly 91% seen once. The treatment was: 19 received Ad26.COV2.S at low or high dose, single or two shots; five or six received placebo; per-sample allocation not given. The samples date from day 63 after the first vaccine or placebo injection. This TCR derives from a person between 18 and 59 years old who received the Ad26.COV2.S COVID-19 vaccine or a placebo. The sequencing used peripheral blood, collected in a trial of Ad26.COV2.S vaccine versus placebo.

In DNA, the CDR3 is TGTGCCAGCAGCTTGATGGGGAATCAGCCCCAGCATTTT. Amino acid sequence: CASSLMGNQPQHF. This rearrangement joins TRBV7-8 to TRBJ1-5; D ambiguous. Germline V gene lookup returns CDR1 SGHVS and CDR2 FQNEAQ. This CDR3 spans 13 amino acids. The V end lost 3 bases, the J end lost 4 bases, and 7 bases lay between the germline ends.